This TCR beta chain was found in a study of T cell changes during pregnancy in multiple sclerosis. This clone was seen a handful of times. The table came from immunoSEQ multiplex PCR; TCRdb's copy has only in-frame clones and leaves some out. The sample carries more than 20,000 clones, around 90% recorded once. The source of this sequence is a female donor in good health, enrolled as a control in a pregnancy study. The sequencing here drew on CD8+ T cells from peripheral blood mononuclear cells, taken in the third trimester of pregnancy.

DNA of the CDR3: TGTGCCAGCTCACCACCGTGGGACAGCTACGAGCAGTACTTC. Residues: CASSPPWDSYEQYF. V usage is TRBV18 and J usage is TRBJ2-7; TRBD1 aligns across 7 bases. The germline V gene has CDR1 KGHSH and CDR2 LQKENI. This CDR3 comprises 14 residues. With V trimmed by 0 bases and J by 3 bases, 2 bases remained unmatched.